The 5 T cell receptor beta chains below were found in one sample sequenced in a study of blood T cell repertoires in COVID-19. Libraries were prepared by immunoSEQ multiplex PCR; TCRdb keeps only in-frame clonotypes and omits some of them. The repertoire holds fewer than 120,000 clones, with about 75% as singletons. Sequenced: peripheral blood. These receptors were obtained from a woman aged 80 or over with active or convalescent COVID-19.

Comment on this clone: The junction departs from the called germline gene at one end, perhaps through a read error. The chain joins TRBV15 to TRBJ1-2; D is undetermined. CDR3 length: 15 amino acids. The germline CDR1 and CDR2 sequences are LNHNV and YYDKDF (reference sequence). The CDR3 spells CATSRTLGIPLLQDF. The CDR3 DNA is TGTGCCACCAGCCGAACCCTGGGTATTCCGCTGCTTCAGGACTTC.

This chain uses TRBV2 with TRBJ1-6; TRBD1 matches 9 bases. Germline trimming cut 5 bases from V and 9 bases from J; bases unmatched to any gene: 20. This CDR3 is 19 amino acids long. Germline assignment: CDR1 SNHLY and CDR2 FYNNEI. As DNA, the CDR3 is TGTGCCAGCAGTAAGACGGGACAGGGATTGGGTACGACTGGTTCACCCCTCCACTTT. Residues: CASSKTGQGLGTTGSPLHF. The full variable domain, rest sourced from reference TRBV2 and TRBJ1-6, is EPEVTQTPSHQVTQMGQEVILRCVPISNHLYFYWYRQILGQKVEFLVSFYNNEISEKSEIFDDQFSVERPDGSNFTLKIRSTKLEDSAMYFCASSKTGQGLGTTGSPLHFGNGTRLTVT.

This rearrangement joins TRBV3-1 (or the pseudogene TRBV3-2) to TRBJ1-2; perhaps TRBD1 as D (5 bases). Between the trimmed V and J ends, which lost 3 bases and 3 bases, there was a span of 11 bases. The CDR3 length is 14 residues. Germline V gives CDR1 LGHDT, CDR2 YNNKEL (reference sequence). The CDR3 reads CASSQDDRYYGYTF. The CDR3 DNA reads as TGTGCCAGCAGCCAGGATGACAGATACTATGGCTACACCTTC.

In this sample, this clone turned up a few times. This chain connects TRBV27 to TRBJ1-2, with 9 bases fitting TRBD1. The CDR3 is made up of 16 amino acids. Germline trimming cut 5 bases from V and 5 bases from J; bases unmatched to any gene: 12. CDR1 MNHEY and CDR2 SMNVEV come from the germline V gene (reference sequence). DNA for the CDR3: TGTGCCAGCAGTGGTGGGACAGGGCGAATGGTTTATGGCTACACCTTC. As protein: CASSGGTGRMVYGYTF.

This clone has more than one count but fewer than ten. The CDR3 coding sequence is TGCGCCAGCAGCTTCGCCGACTCCACAGATACGCAGTATTTT. It yields the protein CASSFADSTDTQYF. The chain uses TRBV5-1 and TRBJ2-3; no clear D gene. The germline CDR1 and CDR2 sequences are SGHRS and YFSETQ. The CDR3 is 14 amino acids. The ends were cut back, 2 bases at V and 2 bases at J, with 9 bases in the middle.